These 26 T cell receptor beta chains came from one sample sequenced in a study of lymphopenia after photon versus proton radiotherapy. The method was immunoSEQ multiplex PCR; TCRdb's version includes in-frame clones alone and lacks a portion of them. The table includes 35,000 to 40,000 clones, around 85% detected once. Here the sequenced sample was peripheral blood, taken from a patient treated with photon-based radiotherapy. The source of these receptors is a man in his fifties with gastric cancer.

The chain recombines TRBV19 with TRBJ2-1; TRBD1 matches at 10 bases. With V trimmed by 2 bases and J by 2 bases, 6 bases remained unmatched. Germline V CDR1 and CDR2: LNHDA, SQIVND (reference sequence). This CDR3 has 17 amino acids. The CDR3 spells CASSIYRQGAPYNEQFF. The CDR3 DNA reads TGTGCCAGTAGTATATATCGACAGGGGGCCCCCTACAATGAGCAGTTCTTC.

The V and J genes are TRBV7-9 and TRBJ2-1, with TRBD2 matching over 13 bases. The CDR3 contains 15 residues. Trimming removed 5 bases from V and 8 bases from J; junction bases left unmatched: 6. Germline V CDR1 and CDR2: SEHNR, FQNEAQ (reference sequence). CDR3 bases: TGTGCCAGCAGCCCTGGACTAGCGGGAGAGCATGAGCAGTTCTTC. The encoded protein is CASSPGLAGEHEQFF.

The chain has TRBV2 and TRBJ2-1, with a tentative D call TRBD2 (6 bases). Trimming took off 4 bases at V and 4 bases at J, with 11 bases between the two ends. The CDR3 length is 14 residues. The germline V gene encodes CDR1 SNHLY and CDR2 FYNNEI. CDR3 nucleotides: TGTGCCAGCAGTGCCGGGAGTAGGTACAATGAGCAGTTCTTC. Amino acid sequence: CASSAGSRYNEQFF.

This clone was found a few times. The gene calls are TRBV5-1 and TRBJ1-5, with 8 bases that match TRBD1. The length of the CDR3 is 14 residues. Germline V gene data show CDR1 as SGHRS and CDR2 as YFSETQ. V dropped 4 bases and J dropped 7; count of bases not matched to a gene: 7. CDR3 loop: CASSPGQGHQPQHF. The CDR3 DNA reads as TGCGCCAGCAGCCCTGGACAGGGACACCAGCCCCAGCATTTT.

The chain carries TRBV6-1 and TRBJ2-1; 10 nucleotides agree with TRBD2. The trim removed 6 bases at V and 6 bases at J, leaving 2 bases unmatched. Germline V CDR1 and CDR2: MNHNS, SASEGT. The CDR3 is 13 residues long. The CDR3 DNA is TGTGCCAGCAGAGGACTAGCGGTCAATGAGCAGTTCTTC. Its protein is CASRGLAVNEQFF.

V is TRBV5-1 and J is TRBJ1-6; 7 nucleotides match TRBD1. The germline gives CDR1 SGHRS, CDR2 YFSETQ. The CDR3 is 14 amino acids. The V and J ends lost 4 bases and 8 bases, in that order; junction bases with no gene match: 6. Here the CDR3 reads CASSGGQLDSPLHF. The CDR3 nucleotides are TGCGCCAGCAGCGGGGGACAGTTAGATTCACCCCTCCACTTT.

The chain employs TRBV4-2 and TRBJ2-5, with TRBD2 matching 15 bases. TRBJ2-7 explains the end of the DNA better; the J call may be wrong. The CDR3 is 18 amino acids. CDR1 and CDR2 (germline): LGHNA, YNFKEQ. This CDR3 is CASSPGTSGRHFSYEQYF. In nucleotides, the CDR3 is TGTGCCAGCAGCCCTGGGACTAGCGGGAGGCATTTCTCCTACGAGCAGTACTTC.

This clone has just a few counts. This CDR3 reads CASSYLRTGGGYGYTF. DNA for the CDR3: TGTGCCAGCAGTTATCTTCGGACAGGGGGTGGCTATGGCTACACCTTC. The chain carries TRBV6-5 and TRBJ1-2; 10 positions match TRBD1. The V gene end was trimmed by 3 bases and the J gene end by 4 bases; junction bases not matched to a gene: 8. The CDR3 loop spans 16 amino acids. The V gene's germline CDR1 is MNHEY and CDR2 SVGAGI.

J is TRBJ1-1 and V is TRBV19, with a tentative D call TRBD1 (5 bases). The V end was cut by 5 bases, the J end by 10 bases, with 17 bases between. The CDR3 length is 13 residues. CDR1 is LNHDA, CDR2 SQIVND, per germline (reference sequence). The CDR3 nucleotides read TGTGCCAGTAGTCCCGGACACTCTTGGGGAGCTTTCTTT. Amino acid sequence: CASSPGHSWGAFF.

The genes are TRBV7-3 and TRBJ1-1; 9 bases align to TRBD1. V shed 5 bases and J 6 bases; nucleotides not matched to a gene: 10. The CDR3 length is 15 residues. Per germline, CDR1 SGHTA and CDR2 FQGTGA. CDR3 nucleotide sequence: TGTGCCAGCAGCCTCTGGACAGGGGTGGGGGCTGAAGCTTTCTTT. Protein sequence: CASSLWTGVGAEAFF.

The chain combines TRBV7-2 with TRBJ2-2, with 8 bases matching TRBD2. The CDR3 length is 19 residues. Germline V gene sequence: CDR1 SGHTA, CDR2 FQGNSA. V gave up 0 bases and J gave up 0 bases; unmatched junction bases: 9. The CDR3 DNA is TGTGCCAGCAGCTTAGCGCGCCTAGCGGGTGCTGCGAACACCGGGGAGCTGTTTTTT. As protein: CASSLARLAGAANTGELFF.

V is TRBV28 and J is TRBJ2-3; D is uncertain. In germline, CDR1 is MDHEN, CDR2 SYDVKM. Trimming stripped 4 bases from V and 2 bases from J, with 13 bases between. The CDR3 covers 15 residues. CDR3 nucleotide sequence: TGTGCCAGCAGTTCTATTGAATCTGCCACAGATACGCAGTATTTT. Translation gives CASSSIESATDTQYF. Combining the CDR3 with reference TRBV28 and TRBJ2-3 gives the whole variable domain DVKVTQSSRYLVKRTGEKVFLECVQDMDHENMFWYRQDPGLGLRLIYFSYDVKMKEKGDIPEGYSVSREKKERFSLILESASTNQTSMYLCASSSIESATDTQYFGPGTRLTVL.

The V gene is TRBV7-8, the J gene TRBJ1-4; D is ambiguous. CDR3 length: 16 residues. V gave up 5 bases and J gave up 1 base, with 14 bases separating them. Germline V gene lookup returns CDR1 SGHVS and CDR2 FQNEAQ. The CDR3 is CASSPTGGRTNEKLFF. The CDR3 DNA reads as TGTGCCAGCAGCCCCACGGGCGGTAGAACTAATGAAAAACTGTTTTTT.

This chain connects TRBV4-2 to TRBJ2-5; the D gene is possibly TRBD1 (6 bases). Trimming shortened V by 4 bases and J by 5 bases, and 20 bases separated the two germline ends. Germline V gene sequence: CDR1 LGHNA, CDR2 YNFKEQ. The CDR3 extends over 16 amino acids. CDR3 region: CASSPPAGEFGETQYF. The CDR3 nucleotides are TGTGCCAGCAGCCCCCCAGCAGGGGAGTTCGGGGAGACCCAGTACTTC.

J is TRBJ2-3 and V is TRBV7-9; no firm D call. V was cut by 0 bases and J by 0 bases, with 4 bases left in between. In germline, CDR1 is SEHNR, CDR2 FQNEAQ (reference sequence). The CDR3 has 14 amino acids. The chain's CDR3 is CASSLAQSTDTQYF. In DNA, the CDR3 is TGTGCCAGCAGCTTAGCGCAGAGCACAGATACGCAGTATTTT.

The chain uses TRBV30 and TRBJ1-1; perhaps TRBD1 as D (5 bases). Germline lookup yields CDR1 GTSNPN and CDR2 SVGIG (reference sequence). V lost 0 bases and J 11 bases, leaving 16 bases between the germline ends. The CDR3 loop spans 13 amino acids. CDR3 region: CAWSVLGGGWAFF. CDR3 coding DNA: TGTGCCTGGAGTGTACTCGGGGGTGGTTGGGCTTTCTTT.

The CDR3 coding sequence is TGTGCCAGTACAGGGGGCCCCAATCAGCCCCAGCATTTT. It translates to CASTGGPNQPQHF. The rearrangement uses TRBV27 and TRBJ1-5, with 9 bases matching TRBD1. V was pared by 9 bases and J by 3 bases, with 3 bases of the junction left unmatched. This CDR3 region has 13 residues. The germline V gene has CDR1 MNHEY and CDR2 SMNVEV (reference sequence).

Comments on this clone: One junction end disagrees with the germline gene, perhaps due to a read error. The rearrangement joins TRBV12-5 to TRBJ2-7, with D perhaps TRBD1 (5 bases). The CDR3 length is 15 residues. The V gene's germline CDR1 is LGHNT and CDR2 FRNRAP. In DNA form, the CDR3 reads TGTGCTAGTGGTCCAACAGGCCTAGGCTCCAACGAGCAGTACTTC. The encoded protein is CASGPTGLGSNEQYF. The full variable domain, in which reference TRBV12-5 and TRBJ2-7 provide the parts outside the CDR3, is DARVTQTPRHKVTEMGQEVTMRCQPILGHNTVFWYRQTMMQGLELLAYFRNRAPLDDSGMPKDRFSAEMPDATLATLKIQPSEPRDSAVYFCASGPTGLGSNEQYFGPGTRLTVT.

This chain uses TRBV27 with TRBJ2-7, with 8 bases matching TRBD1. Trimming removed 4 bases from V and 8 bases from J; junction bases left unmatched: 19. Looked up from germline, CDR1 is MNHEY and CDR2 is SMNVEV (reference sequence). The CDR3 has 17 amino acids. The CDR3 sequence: CASSSMDWEQGVPQQYF. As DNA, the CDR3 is TGTGCCAGCAGTTCCATGGACTGGGAACAGGGGGTCCCTCAGCAGTACTTC.

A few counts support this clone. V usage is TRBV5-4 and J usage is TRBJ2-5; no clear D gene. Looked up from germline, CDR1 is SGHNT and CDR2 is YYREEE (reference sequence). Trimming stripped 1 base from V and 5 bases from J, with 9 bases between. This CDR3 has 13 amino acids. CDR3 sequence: CASSLRQTETQYF. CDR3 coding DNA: TGTGCCAGCAGCTTGAGGCAGACCGAGACCCAGTACTTC.

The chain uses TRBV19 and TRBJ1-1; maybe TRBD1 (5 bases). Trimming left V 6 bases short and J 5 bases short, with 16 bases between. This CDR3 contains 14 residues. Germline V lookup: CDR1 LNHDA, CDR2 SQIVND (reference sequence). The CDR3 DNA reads TGTGCCAGTAGGCAGGGCCCGGGGGAAACTGAAGCTTTCTTT. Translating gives CASRQGPGETEAFF.

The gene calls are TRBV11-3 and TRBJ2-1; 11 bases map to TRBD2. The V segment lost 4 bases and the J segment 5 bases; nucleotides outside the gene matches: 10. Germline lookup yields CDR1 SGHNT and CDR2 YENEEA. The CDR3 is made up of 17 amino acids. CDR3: CASSSVGSGRADNEQFF. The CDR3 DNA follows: TGTGCCAGCAGCTCAGTAGGTAGCGGGAGGGCCGACAATGAGCAGTTCTTC.

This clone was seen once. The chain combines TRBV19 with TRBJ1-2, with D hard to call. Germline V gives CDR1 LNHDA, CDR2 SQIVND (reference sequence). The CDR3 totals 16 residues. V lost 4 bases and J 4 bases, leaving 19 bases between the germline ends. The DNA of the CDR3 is TGTGCCAGTAGTAGCCTGGACCTCACGATGGCCTATGGCTACACCTTC. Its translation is CASSSLDLTMAYGYTF.

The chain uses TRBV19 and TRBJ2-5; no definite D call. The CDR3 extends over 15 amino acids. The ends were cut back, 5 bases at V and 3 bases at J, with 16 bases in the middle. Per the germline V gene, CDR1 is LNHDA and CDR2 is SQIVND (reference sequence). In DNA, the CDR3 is TGTGCCAGTAGTTCGACAAGAGGCGTTAAAGAGACCCAGTACTTC. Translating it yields CASSSTRGVKETQYF.

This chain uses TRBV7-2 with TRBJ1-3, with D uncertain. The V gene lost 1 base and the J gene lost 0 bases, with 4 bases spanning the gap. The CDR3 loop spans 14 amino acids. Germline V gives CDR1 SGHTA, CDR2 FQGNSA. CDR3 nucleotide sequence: TGTGCCAGCAGCTTAGGGAGCTCTGGAAACACCATATATTTT. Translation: CASSLGSSGNTIYF.

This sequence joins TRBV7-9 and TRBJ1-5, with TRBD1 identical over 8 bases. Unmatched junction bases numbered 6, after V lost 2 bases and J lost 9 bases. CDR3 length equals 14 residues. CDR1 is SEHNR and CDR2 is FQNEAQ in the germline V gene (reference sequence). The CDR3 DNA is TGTGCCAGCAGCTTATCAGGGGGCGGGTTGCCCCAGCATTTT. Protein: CASSLSGGGLPQHF.